Included here is one T cell receptor beta chain sequence, with context. In its sample, this clonotype was seen once. It has no known antigen specificity. The junction shows a germline mismatch at one end, possibly a read error. CDR1 and CDR2, per the germline V gene (reference sequence), are SGHNT and YYREEE. Reading from cysteine to phenylalanine, the CDR3 counts 15 amino acids. The retained sequence is limited to the CDR3, 45 bases, with the frame set at the first base. This entry comes from a study of T-cell reconstitution after alpha-beta-depleted transplantation in children (dated by TCRdb to between 2015 and 2016). About the study as a whole: T-cell immune reconstitution after TCRalphabeta/CD19-depleted allogeneic hematopoietic cell transplantation in children was quantitatively tracked in the study by means of TCR repertoire profiling.

Library construction relied on PCR. The sequencing machine was an Illumina HiSeq 2500. TCR library preparation used molecular barcoding, with unique molecular identifiers applied to normalize quantification of the TCRbeta repertoire. TCRdb reprocessed the public reads (quality trimming at Q25 with fastp, clone calling with MiXCR) and kept in-frame beta chains. Each entry merges the rows of one CDR3 protein and shows their most common DNA and genes. This sample holds about 640,000 distinct CDR3 sequences; 15% to 20% were observed only once. Jointly, the top ten make up 0.8% to 1.1% of the sample. The starting material was PBMCs from the stem cell graft donor, obtained from the stem cell graft. This receptor was taken from a human donor who donated a stem cell graft to a child with acute myeloid leukemia. The sequence links TRBV5-4 to TRBJ2-1, with a tentative D call of TRBD1 or TRBD2, each matching 5 bases. The bases are TGTGCCAGCAGCTTGATGGGGACCCCCTACGATGAGCAGTTCTTC. This yields the protein CASSLMGTPYDEQFF.